The 11 T cell receptor beta chains given below trace back to one sample, sequenced in a study of T-cell reconstitution after alpha-beta-depleted transplantation in children. Preparation of the TCRbeta library involved a method that used unique molecular identifiers. TCRdb ran MiXCR on the PCR reads and lists one entry per CDR3 protein. In the table there are about 230,000 distinct CDR3 sequences, roughly a tenth of which are singletons. Specimen: PBMCs from the stem cell graft donor, collected from the stem cell graft. Receptors originate from a human donor who donated a stem cell graft to a child with acute lymphoblastic leukemia.

This clonotype was seen many times. This chain joins TRBV29-1 and TRBJ2-5, with TRBD2 matching over 7 bases. Germline lookup yields CDR1 SQVTM and CDR2 ANQGSEA. The CDR3 extends over 17 amino acids. V lost 4 bases, J lost 5 bases, and 19 bases stayed unmatched. CDR3 protein: CSVGQGGNFRRAETQYF. CDR3 nucleotide sequence: TGCAGCGTTGGGCAGGGAGGGAATTTCAGGAGAGCGGAGACCCAGTACTTC.

This clonotype was counted ten times or more. The chain employs TRBV4-3 and TRBJ2-2; 8 positions agree with TRBD1. Germline V lookup: CDR1 LGHNA, CDR2 YSLEER. The CDR3 loop spans 16 amino acids. V was clipped by 4 bases and J by 7 bases; unmatched bases: 11. The CDR3 DNA follows: TGCGCCAGCAGCCCCGACGGTCAGGGGGCCTTCGGGGAGCTGTTTTTT. Translated, it gives CASSPDGQGAFGELFF.

This clonotype was observed a handful of times. The chain carries TRBV29-1 and TRBJ2-1, with 12 bases lining up with TRBD1. CDR1 and CDR2 (germline): SQVTM, ANQGSEA. V trimming: 7 bases; J trimming: 8 bases; junction bases outside the gene matches: 6. This CDR3 is built from 13 residues. This CDR3 reads CSASGTGGDEQFF. The CDR3 DNA reads TGCAGCGCCTCCGGGACAGGGGGCGATGAGCAGTTCTTC.

At least ten counts were recorded for this clonotype. The chain joins TRBV4-3 to TRBJ2-3; D gene unclear. The germline CDR1 and CDR2 sequences are LGHNA and YSLEER. The CDR3 has 14 residues. V was trimmed by 0 bases and J by 7 bases, leaving 11 bases between them. The CDR3 spells CASSQDRASYTQYF. The CDR3 nucleotides read TGCGCCAGCAGCCAAGATAGGGCCAGCTATACGCAGTATTTT.

This clonotype was detected ten times or more. The chain joins TRBV10-3 to TRBJ2-3; 7 bases fit TRBD1. CDR3 length: 14 residues. Trimming at V came to 3 bases and at J to 3 bases, leaving 3 bases not matched to a gene. CDR1 is ENHRY, CDR2 SYGVKD, per germline. The CDR3 region is CAISDTGDTDTQYF. CDR3 nucleotide sequence: TGTGCCATCAGTGACACAGGGGATACAGATACGCAGTATTTT.

To note about this clonotype: The junction departs from the called germline gene at one end, perhaps through a read error. The chain is built from TRBV12-3 or TRBV12-4 and TRBJ2-3; 7 bases are shared with TRBD2. The CDR3 extends over 16 amino acids. CDR3 amino acids: CASGISGALSTYTQYF. The CDR3 DNA follows: TGTGCCAGCGGTATAAGCGGGGCCCTAAGCACATATACGCAGTATTTT.

For this clonotype: A read error may explain this, as a much larger clone is one base away. For the CDR3, the DNA is TGTGCCAGCAGCCCGGGGAGACGGGGCTATGGCTACACCTTC. It codes for CASSPGRRGYGYTF. The chain has TRBV2 and TRBJ1-2; D is ambiguous. CDR3 length: 14 amino acids. V gave up 6 bases and J gave up 4 bases, with 15 bases separating them. Looked up from germline, CDR1 is SNHLY and CDR2 is FYNNEI.

This clonotype was counted at least ten times. V gene TRBV18 combines with J gene TRBJ1-2; D is unresolved. V was pared by 3 bases and J by 5 bases, with 10 bases between. The germline CDR1 and CDR2 sequences are KGHSH and LQKENI. The CDR3 is 13 amino acids. As DNA, the CDR3 is TGTGCCAGCTCACCCACGAATGAATATGGCTACACCTTC. It yields the protein CASSPTNEYGYTF. The full variable domain, its missing parts supplied by reference TRBV18 and TRBJ1-2, is NAGVMQNPRHLVRRRGQEARLRCSPMKGHSHVYWYRQLPEEGLKFMVYLQKENIIDESGMPKERFSAEFPKEGPSILRIQQVVRGDSAAYFCASSPTNEYGYTFGSGTRLTVV.

This chain uses TRBV7-9 with TRBJ2-3, with D tentatively TRBD1 (6 bases). The CDR3 loop spans 17 amino acids. V lost 5 bases and J lost 4, with 22 bases in between. Looked up from germline, CDR1 is SEHNR and CDR2 is FQNEAQ (reference sequence). CDR3 nucleotides: TGTGCCAGCAGCCCGACCCGTGGGGGCGGAGAATCAGATACGCAGTATTTT. Translated: CASSPTRGGGESDTQYF.

The chain recombines TRBV7-6 with TRBJ2-3; TRBD2 is a possible D gene (5 bases). Germline V gives CDR1 SGHVS, CDR2 FNYEAQ. CDR3 length: 14 amino acids. The V and J ends lost 1 base and 3 bases respectively, with 8 bases between them. The CDR3 sequence is CASSLDGETDTQYF. DNA of the CDR3: TGTGCCAGCAGCTTAGATGGGGAGACAGATACGCAGTATTTT.

The chain has TRBV2 and TRBJ1-5, with D unclear. With 6 bases removed from V and 0 bases from J, the gap between germline ends came to 6 bases. CDR1 SNHLY and CDR2 FYNNEI come from the germline V gene. The CDR3 is made up of 13 amino acids. The chain's CDR3 is CASRVGSNQPQHF. CDR3 in DNA: TGTGCCAGCAGGGTCGGTAGCAATCAGCCCCAGCATTTT.